The 22 T cell receptor beta chains in this list originate from one sample, sequenced in a study of T cells in women clearing cervical HPV infection. Assay used: immunoSEQ multiplex PCR; TCRdb lists only in-frame clones, some missing. The sample totals 20,000 to 25,000 clones. Material for sequencing was blood buffy coat. All receptors derive from a woman between 18 and 70 years old with a cervical HPV16 infection that either progressed to CIN3+ or cleared (not recorded which).

Notes on this clone: With the read ending 3 residues before the CDR3 end, the germline J gene is used to fill in that end. The genes are TRBV19 and TRBJ1-4; D gene unclear. Trimming took 8 bases from V and 0 from J, leaving 13 bases between them. Germline-derived CDR1 and CDR2 are LNHDA and SQIVND (reference sequence). CDR3 length: 15 amino acids. CDR3 residues: CASGETFATNEKLFF. Incomplete CDR3 DNA: TGTGCCAGTGGTGAGACTTTTGCAACTAATGAAAAA.

A remark on this clone: The read is 3 residues too short to cover the CDR3 end, so that end is filled in from the germline J gene. This chain joins TRBV5-1 and TRBJ1-2, with 9 bases identical to TRBD1. CDR3 length: 17 residues. The J segment lost 3 bases and the V segment lost 2 bases, leaving 11 bases of the junction unmatched. Germline assignment: CDR1 SGHRS and CDR2 YFSETQ. CDR3: CASSLKYQQGADYGYTF. The sequenced part of the CDR3 DNA is TGCGCCAGCAGCTTAAAATACCAACAGGGGGCGGACTATGGC. Complete variable domain (other parts from reference TRBV5-1 and TRBJ1-2): KAGVTQTPRYLIKTRGQQVTLSCSPISGHRSVSWYQQTPGQGLQFLFEYFSETQRNKGNFPGRFSGRQFSNSRSEMNVSTLELGDSALYLCASSLKYQQGADYGYTFGSGTRLTVV.

As for this clone: The read ends 3 residues before the CDR3 terminus; that terminus is restored from the germline J gene. The chain links TRBV5-1 to TRBJ2-7; TRBD2 matches 9 bases. V was pared by 5 bases and J by 0 bases, with 3 bases of the junction left unmatched. The CDR3 sequence is 14 residues long. Germline CDR1 reads SGHRS; CDR2 reads YFSETQ. CDR3 in amino acids: CASRNSGSSYEQYF. CDR3 DNA (partial): TGCGCCAGCAGGAATAGCGGGAGCTCCTACGAG.

CDR3 bases read: TGCGCCAGCAGTGAATCCCTAGCCACAGATACG. Translating it yields CASSESLATDT. The full-length CDR3 reads as CASSESLATDTQYF. V gene TRBV10-2 combines with J gene TRBJ2-3; D is perhaps TRBD2 (5 bases). The read stops 3 residues short of the end of the CDR3; the missing end is completed from the germline J gene. Germline CDR1 reads WSHSY; CDR2 reads SAAADI. V was shortened by 3 bases and J by 2 bases, with 9 bases between the two germline ends. CDR3 length: 14 residues.

Comments on this clone: Sequencing ends 3 residues short of the CDR3 end; the germline J gene provides the rest. The V and J genes are TRBV20-1 and TRBJ2-7; a possible D gene is TRBD1 (5 bases). CDR3 length: 13 residues. V was cut by 2 bases and J by 2 bases, with 10 bases left in between. CDR1 is DFQATT, CDR2 SNEGSKA, per germline (reference sequence). Partial CDR3 DNA: TGCAGTGCTAGAATACAGGCAACCTACGAG. It yields the protein CSARIQATYE. From start to end, the CDR3 is CSARIQATYEQYF.

To note about this clone: Coverage ceases 3 residues before the CDR3 finishes, and the germline J gene fills in the end. The chain employs TRBV30 and TRBJ2-7; no clear D gene. Trimming pared 2 bases from V and 5 bases from J, leaving 7 bases between. The CDR3 is made up of 11 amino acids. CDR1 is GTSNPN, CDR2 SVGIG, per germline (reference sequence). The CDR3 reads CAWSPSNEQYF. The DNA read from the CDR3 is TGTGCCTGGAGTCCAAGCAACGAG.

Points on this clone: The CDR3 extends 3 residues past the end of the read, so its final part is completed from the germline J gene. The chain combines TRBV2 with TRBJ2-4; TRBD2 matches at 11 bases. This CDR3 is built from 13 residues. CDR1 SNHLY and CDR2 FYNNEI come from the germline V gene. The CDR3 region is CASSPIAGGVQYF. CDR3 bases read: TGTGCCAGCAGTCCTATAGCGGGAGGGGTT.

Note on this clone: The read ends 3 residues early relative to the CDR3; the germline J gene fills the gap. J is TRBJ2-7 and V is TRBV2; perhaps TRBD2 as D (5 bases). Trimming removed 7 bases at V and 6 bases at J, with 13 bases between. Germline values: CDR1 SNHLY, CDR2 FYNNEI. This CDR3 has 12 residues. CDR3 protein: CASILEAGEQYF. Partial CDR3 DNA: TGTGCCAGCATCCTAGAGGCGGGCGAG.

Worth noting for this clone: The read finishes 3 residues shy of the CDR3 end, and the germline J gene is used to complete it. The chain combines TRBV7-8 with TRBJ1-6; D is possibly TRBD1 (5 bases). Germline CDR1 SGHVS, CDR2 FQNEAQ. V was pared by 0 bases and J by 7 bases, with 16 bases between. CDR3 length equals 17 residues. The covered CDR3 bases are TGTGCCAGCAGCTTAGCTTTGGGGGGTGAGATGAATTCACCC. Translated: CASSLALGGEMNSP. The full CDR3 protein reads CASSLALGGEMNSPLHF. The whole variable domain, remainder taken from reference TRBV7-8 and TRBJ1-6, is GAGVSQSPRYKVAKRGQDVALRCDPISGHVSLFWYQQALGQGPEFLTYFQNEAQLDKSGLPSDRFFAERPEGSVSTLKIQRTQQEDSAVYLCASSLALGGEMNSPLHFGNGTRLTVT.

Points on this clone: The CDR3 extends 3 residues past the end of the read, so its final part is completed from the germline J gene. The chain couples TRBV6-4 to TRBJ2-1, with 7 bases lining up with TRBD2. Germline trimming cut 0 bases from V and 3 bases from J; bases unmatched to any gene: 5. CDR1 and CDR2 (germline): MRHNA, SNTAGT. The CDR3 loop spans 16 amino acids. The sequenced part of the CDR3 DNA is TGTGCCAGCAGTGACTCGGGCGGGAGTAACTACAATGAG. Encoded protein: CASSDSGGSNYNE. In full, the CDR3 reads CASSDSGGSNYNEQFF.

Regarding this clone: Read coverage stops 3 residues before the CDR3 terminus; the germline J gene supplies the remainder. V is TRBV7-6 and J is TRBJ1-1, with D uncertain. Trimming removed 1 base at V and 6 bases at J, with 15 bases between. CDR1 SGHVS and CDR2 FNYEAQ come from the germline V gene. The CDR3 extends over 15 amino acids. The CDR3 DNA, read in part, is TGTGCCAGCAGCTTAGGTACGGGGAGAGTCGCTGAA. Its protein is CASSLGTGRVAE. The whole CDR3 is CASSLGTGRVAEAFF. Together with reference TRBV7-6 and TRBJ1-1, the CDR3 gives the full variable domain: GAGVSQSPRYKVTKRGQDVALRCDPISGHVSLYWYRQALGQGPEFLTYFNYEAQQDKSGLPNDRFSAERPEGSISTLTIQRTEQRDSAMYRCASSLGTGRVAEAFFGQGTRLTVV.

As regards this clone: The read stops 3 residues short of the end of the CDR3; the missing end is completed from the germline J gene. V and J are TRBV20-1 and TRBJ1-2; TRBD1 agrees at 12 bases. The CDR3 totals 15 residues. Germline values: CDR1 DFQATT, CDR2 SNEGSKA (reference sequence). V trimming: 0 bases; J trimming: 7 bases; junction bases outside the gene matches: 6. CDR3 DNA (partial): TGCAGTGCTAGAGAGAGGGGACAGGGGGCTCGTGGC. Its protein is CSARERGQGARG. The whole CDR3 region reads CSARERGQGARGYTF.

A remark on this clone: The CDR3 is cut off 3 residues early in the read; its end comes from the germline J gene. The J gene is TRBJ2-1, the V gene TRBV14; D is perhaps TRBD2 (6 bases). V was cut by 1 base and J by 4 bases, with 11 bases left in between. Germline V gives CDR1 SGHDN, CDR2 FVKESK. CDR3 length equals 15 residues. Incomplete CDR3 DNA: TGTGCCAGCAGCCAAGTGATTGGAGGGTACAATGAG. Its protein product is CASSQVIGGYNE. The full CDR3 is CASSQVIGGYNEQFF.

On this clone itself: The observed sequence ends 3 residues before the CDR3 terminus, with the missing tail filled in from the germline J gene. Other DNA sequences in the sample encode the same CDR3. The chain recombines TRBV30 with TRBJ1-3, with 9 bases aligning to TRBD1. The germline V gene encodes CDR1 GTSNPN and CDR2 SVGIG (reference sequence). The CDR3 length is 13 residues. The DNA read from the CDR3 is TGTGCCTGCCCGGACAGGGGTCAATTGGGC. The encoded protein is CACPDRGQLG. The CDR3 as a whole reads CACPDRGQLGIYF.

With respect to this clone: The DNA ends 3 residues before the CDR3 does, and the rest of the CDR3 is filled in from the germline J gene. The genes are TRBV2 and TRBJ2-3, with 7 bases matching TRBD2. The CDR3 is 15 amino acids. CDR1 is SNHLY and CDR2 is FYNNEI in the germline V gene. V was clipped by 8 bases and J by 2 bases; unmatched bases: 10. CDR3 protein: CASHYSSGYTDTQYF. CDR3 bases read: TGTGCCAGCCATTATTCTAGCGGCTACACAGATACG.

In regard to this clone: The CDR3 is cut off 3 residues early in the read; its end comes from the germline J gene. This chain joins TRBV7-6 and TRBJ2-3; D gene uncertain. Germline CDR1 reads SGHVS; CDR2 reads FNYEAQ. The CDR3 is 15 residues long. CDR3 sequence: CASSSSRYSNQPQYF. The part of the CDR3 DNA that was read is TGTGCCAGCAGCTCGAGTCGGTATAGCAATCAGCCG.

On this clone itself: The missing CDR3 end, 3 residues past where the read stops, is filled in from the germline J gene. The genes are TRBV5-1 and TRBJ2-1; TRBD1 aligns across 9 bases. Trimming removed 3 bases from V and 6 bases from J; junction bases left unmatched: 7. Germline lookup yields CDR1 SGHRS and CDR2 YFSETQ. The length of the CDR3 is 15 residues. Incomplete CDR3 DNA: TGCGCCAGCAGCTCCGGACAGGGGAGGTTCAATGAG. Its protein is CASSSGQGRFNE. The CDR3 in its entirety is CASSSGQGRFNEQFF.

In regard to this clone: The CDR3 extends 3 residues past the end of the read, so its final part is completed from the germline J gene. The J gene is TRBJ2-1, the V gene TRBV7-3; TRBD1 is a possible D gene (5 bases). The CDR3 covers 12 residues. Germline V gives CDR1 SGHTA, CDR2 FQGTGA. V lost 3 bases to trimming and J lost 9 bases, with 9 bases between them. The CDR3 region is CASSFQGSEQFF. Incomplete CDR3 DNA: TGTGCCAGCAGCTTTCAGGGCAGTGAG.

In regard to this clone: The read ends 3 residues early relative to the CDR3; the germline J gene fills the gap. The V and J genes are TRBV5-8 and TRBJ2-3, with D perhaps matching TRBD2 (6 bases). Germline V gene data show CDR1 as SGHTS and CDR2 as YDEGEE. The CDR3 is made up of 15 amino acids. Deletions cut 4 bases from V and 2 bases from J, with 14 bases between. CDR3 amino acids: CASSPFGGHTDTQYF. The sequenced part of the CDR3 DNA is TGTGCCAGCAGCCCTTTCGGGGGTCACACAGATACG.

Regarding this clone: The read halts 3 residues ahead of the CDR3 end, with the missing end drawn from the germline J gene. The V and J genes are TRBV10-1 and TRBJ1-1, with a tentative D call TRBD1 (5 bases). Germline CDR1 reads WNHNN; CDR2 reads SYGVQD (reference sequence). V was shortened by 4 bases and J by 4 bases, with 16 bases between the two germline ends. The CDR3 is 15 amino acids. The chain's CDR3 is CASSVDSHEGTEAFF. CDR3 DNA (partial): TGCGCCAGCAGTGTTGACAGCCACGAGGGCACTGAA.

As concerns this clone: The DNA ends 3 residues before the CDR3 does, and the rest of the CDR3 is filled in from the germline J gene. Other DNA sequences in this specimen translate into the identical CDR3. The chain carries TRBV18 and TRBJ1-3, with D hard to call. V lost 2 bases, J lost 7 bases, and 18 bases lay in between. The CDR3 length is 16 residues. Germline values: CDR1 KGHSH, CDR2 LQKENI. Incomplete CDR3 DNA: TGTGCCAGCTCACCAGCGACACCCCAAAATTGGAACACC. It specifies CASSPATPQNWNT. The whole CDR3 is CASSPATPQNWNTIYF.

Notes on this clone: The sequenced fragment ends 3 residues before the CDR3 boundary, so the rest is inferred from the germline J gene. The genes are TRBV7-3 and TRBJ1-2; the match to TRBD1 covers 8 bases. The CDR3 totals 15 residues. V trimming: 5 bases; J trimming: 3 bases; junction bases outside the gene matches: 8. The germline V gene has CDR1 SGHTA and CDR2 FQGTGA. Partial CDR3 DNA: TGTGCCAGCAGCCCGAGGACAGGGTCTTACTATGGC. It encodes CASSPRTGSYYG. The whole CDR3 is CASSPRTGSYYGYTF.